This T cell receptor (beta chain) is drawn from a study of cytotoxic CD8 clonotypes in ibrutinib-treated CLL. Overall study results and limits: The public clonotypes identified were infrequent and showed contraction or stability on treatment.

On this clone itself: Its cognate antigen is unknown.

This CDR3 contains 13 residues. Trimming removed 5 bases from V and 2 bases from J, with 9 bases in between. The germline V gene has CDR1 LNHDA and CDR2 SQIVND (reference sequence). Sequencing used immunoSEQ multiplex PCR; TCRdb keeps in-frame clones, though not all of them. The repertoire holds more than 110,000 clones, with 80% as singletons. The specimen comprised PBMCs, sampled after 36 months of ibrutinib treatment. The rearrangement joins TRBV19 to TRBJ1-2; no firm D call. This clonotype originated in a human donor with chronic lymphocytic leukemia. CDR3 sequence (DNA): TGTGCCAGTAGTCCAAAGGGAAACTATGGCTACACCTTC. Protein sequence: CASSPKGNYGYTF.